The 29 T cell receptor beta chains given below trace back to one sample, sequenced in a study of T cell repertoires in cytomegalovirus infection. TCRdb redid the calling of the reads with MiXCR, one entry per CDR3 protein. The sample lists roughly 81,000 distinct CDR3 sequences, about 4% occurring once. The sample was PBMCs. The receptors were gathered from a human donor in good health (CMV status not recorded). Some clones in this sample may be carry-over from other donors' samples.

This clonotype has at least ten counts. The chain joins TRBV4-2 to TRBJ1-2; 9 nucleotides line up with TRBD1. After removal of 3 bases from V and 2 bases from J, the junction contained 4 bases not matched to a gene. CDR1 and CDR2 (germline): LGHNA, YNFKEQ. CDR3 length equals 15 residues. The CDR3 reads CASSQEGQGNYGYTF. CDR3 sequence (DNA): TGTGCCAGCAGCCAGGAGGGACAGGGCAACTATGGCTACACCTTC.

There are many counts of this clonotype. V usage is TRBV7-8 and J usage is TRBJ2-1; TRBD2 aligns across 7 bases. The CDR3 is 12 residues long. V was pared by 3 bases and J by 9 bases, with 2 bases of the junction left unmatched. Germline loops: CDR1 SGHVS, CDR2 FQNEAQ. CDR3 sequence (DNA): TGTGCCAGCAGCTTCCCGGGGGGTGAGCAGTTCTTC. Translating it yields CASSFPGGEQFF.

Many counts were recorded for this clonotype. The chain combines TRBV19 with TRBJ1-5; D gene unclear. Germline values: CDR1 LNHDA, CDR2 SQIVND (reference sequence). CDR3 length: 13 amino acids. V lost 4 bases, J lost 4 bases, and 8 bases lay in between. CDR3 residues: CASSKGSNQPQHF. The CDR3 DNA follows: TGTGCCAGTAGTAAAGGCAGTAATCAGCCCCAGCATTTT.

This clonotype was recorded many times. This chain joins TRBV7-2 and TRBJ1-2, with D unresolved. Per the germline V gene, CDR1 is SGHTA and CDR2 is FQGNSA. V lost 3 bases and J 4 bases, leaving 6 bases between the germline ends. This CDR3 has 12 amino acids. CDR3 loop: CASSFGGYGYTF. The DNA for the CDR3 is TGTGCCAGCAGCTTTGGAGGCTATGGCTACACCTTC.

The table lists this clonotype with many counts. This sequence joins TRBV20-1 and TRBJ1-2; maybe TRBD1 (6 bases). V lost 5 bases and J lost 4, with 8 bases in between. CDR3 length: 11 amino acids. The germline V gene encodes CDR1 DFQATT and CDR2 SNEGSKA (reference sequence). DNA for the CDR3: TGCAGTGCTTCGGACAGCTATGGCTACACCTTC. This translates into CSASDSYGYTF.

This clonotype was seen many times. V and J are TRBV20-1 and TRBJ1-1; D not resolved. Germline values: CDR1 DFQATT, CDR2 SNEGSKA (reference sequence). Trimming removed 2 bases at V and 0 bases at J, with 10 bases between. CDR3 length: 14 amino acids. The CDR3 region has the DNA TGCAGTGCTAGATCCCGCAGGATGAACACTGAAGCTTTCTTT. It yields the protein CSARSRRMNTEAFF.

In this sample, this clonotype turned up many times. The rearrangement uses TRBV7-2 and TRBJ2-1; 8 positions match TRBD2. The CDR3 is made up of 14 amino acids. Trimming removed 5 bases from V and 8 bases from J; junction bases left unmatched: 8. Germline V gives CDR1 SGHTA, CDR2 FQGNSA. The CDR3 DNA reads TGTGCCAGCAGCCCCGGGAGGGGTGCCGATGAGCAGTTCTTC. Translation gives CASSPGRGADEQFF.

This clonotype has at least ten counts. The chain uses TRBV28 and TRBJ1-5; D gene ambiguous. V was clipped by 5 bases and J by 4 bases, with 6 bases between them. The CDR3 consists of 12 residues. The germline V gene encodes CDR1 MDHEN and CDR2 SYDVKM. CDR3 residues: CASSGRNQPQHF. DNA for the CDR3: TGTGCCAGCAGTGGGAGGAATCAGCCCCAGCATTTT. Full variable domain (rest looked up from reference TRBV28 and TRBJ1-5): DVKVTQSSRYLVKRTGEKVFLECVQDMDHENMFWYRQDPGLGLRLIYFSYDVKMKEKGDIPEGYSVSREKKERFSLILESASTNQTSMYLCASSGRNQPQHFGDGTRLSIL.

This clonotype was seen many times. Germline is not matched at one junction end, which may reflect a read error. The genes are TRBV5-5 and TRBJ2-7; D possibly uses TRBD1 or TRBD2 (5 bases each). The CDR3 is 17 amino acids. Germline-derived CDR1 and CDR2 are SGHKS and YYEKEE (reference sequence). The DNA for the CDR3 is TGTGTCAGCAGCTTGGTTGCACGGTGGGACCGAACCTACGAGCAGTACTTC. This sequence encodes CVSSLVARWDRTYEQYF.

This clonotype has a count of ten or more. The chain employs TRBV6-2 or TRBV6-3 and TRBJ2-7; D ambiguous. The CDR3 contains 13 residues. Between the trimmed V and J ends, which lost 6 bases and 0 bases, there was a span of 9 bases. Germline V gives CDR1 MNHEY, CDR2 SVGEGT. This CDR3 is CASRGYDSYEQYF. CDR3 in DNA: TGTGCCAGCAGAGGGTATGACTCCTACGAGCAGTACTTC.

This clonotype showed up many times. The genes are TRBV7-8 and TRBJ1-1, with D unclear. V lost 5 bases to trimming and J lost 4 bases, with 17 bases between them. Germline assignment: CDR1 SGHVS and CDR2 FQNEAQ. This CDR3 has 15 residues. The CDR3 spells CASSNSAMWLTEAFF. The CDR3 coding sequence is TGTGCCAGCAGCAACAGTGCCATGTGGCTCACTGAAGCTTTCTTT. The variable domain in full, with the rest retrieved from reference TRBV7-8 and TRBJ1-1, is GAGVSQSPRYKVAKRGQDVALRCDPISGHVSLFWYQQALGQGPEFLTYFQNEAQLDKSGLPSDRFFAERPEGSVSTLKIQRTQQEDSAVYLCASSNSAMWLTEAFFGQGTRLTVV.

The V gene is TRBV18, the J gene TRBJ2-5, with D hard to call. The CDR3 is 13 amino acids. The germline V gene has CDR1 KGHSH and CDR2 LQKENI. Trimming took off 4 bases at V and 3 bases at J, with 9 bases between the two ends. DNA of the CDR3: TGTGCCAGCTCACGGGCTAGAGAAGAGACCCAGTACTTC. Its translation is CASSRAREETQYF.

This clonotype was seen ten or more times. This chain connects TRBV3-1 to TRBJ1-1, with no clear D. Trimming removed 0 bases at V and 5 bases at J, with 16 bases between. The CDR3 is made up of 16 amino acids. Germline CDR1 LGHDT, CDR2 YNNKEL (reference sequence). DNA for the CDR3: TGTGCCAGCAGCCAAGATGAGGAGGGCGTTGAGACTGAAGCTTTCTTT. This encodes CASSQDEEGVETEAFF.

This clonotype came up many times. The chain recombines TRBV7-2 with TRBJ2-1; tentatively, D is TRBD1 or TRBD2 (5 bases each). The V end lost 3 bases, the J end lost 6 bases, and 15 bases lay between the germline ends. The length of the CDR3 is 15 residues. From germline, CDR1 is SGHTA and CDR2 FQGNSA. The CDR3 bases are TGTGCCAGCAGCTTGGGACCGGATCCCGGCAATGAGCAGTTCTTC. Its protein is CASSLGPDPGNEQFF. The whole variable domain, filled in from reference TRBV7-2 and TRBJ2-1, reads GAGVSQSPSNKVTEKGKDVELRCDPISGHTALYWYRQSLGQGLEFLIYFQGNSAPDKSGLPSDRFSAERTGGSVSTLTIQRTQQEDSAVYLCASSLGPDPGNEQFFGPGTRLTVL.

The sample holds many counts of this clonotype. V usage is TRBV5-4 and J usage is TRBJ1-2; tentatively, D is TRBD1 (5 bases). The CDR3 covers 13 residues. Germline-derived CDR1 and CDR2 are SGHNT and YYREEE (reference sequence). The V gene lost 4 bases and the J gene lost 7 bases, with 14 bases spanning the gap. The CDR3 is CASSPPRGTGYTF. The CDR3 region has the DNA TGTGCCAGCAGCCCCCCCCGGGGCACTGGCTACACCTTC. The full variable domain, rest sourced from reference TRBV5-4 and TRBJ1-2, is ETGVTQSPTHLIKTRGQQVTLRCSSQSGHNTVSWYQQALGQGPQFIFQYYREEENGRGNFPPRFSGLQFPNYSSELNVNALELDDSALYLCASSPPRGTGYTFGSGTRLTVV.

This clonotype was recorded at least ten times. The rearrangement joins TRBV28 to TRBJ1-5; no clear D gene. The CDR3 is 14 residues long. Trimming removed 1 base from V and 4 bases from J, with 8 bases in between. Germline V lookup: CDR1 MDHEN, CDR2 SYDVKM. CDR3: CASSLLDRNQPQHF. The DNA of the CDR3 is TGTGCCAGCAGTTTATTAGACCGAAATCAGCCCCAGCATTTT.

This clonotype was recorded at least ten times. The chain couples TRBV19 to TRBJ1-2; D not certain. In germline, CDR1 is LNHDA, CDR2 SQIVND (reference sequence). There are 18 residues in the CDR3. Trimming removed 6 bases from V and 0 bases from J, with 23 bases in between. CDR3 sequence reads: CASSQMDPRPPANYGYTF. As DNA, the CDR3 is TGTGCCAGTAGCCAGATGGACCCCCGACCACCGGCTAACTATGGCTACACCTTC.

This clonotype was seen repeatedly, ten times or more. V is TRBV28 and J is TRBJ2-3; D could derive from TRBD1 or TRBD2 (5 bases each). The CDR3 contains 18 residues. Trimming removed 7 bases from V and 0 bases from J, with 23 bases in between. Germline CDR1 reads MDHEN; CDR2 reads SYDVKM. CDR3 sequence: CASNPEFGAPLSTDTQYF. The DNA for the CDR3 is TGTGCCAGCAATCCGGAGTTCGGGGCCCCACTTAGCACAGATACGCAGTATTTT.

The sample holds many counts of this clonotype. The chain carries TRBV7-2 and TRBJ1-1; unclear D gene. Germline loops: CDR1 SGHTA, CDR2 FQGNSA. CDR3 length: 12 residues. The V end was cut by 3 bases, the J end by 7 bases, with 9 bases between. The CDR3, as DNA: TGTGCCAGCAGCTTGCGGACTGGTGAAGCTTTCTTT. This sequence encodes CASSLRTGEAFF.

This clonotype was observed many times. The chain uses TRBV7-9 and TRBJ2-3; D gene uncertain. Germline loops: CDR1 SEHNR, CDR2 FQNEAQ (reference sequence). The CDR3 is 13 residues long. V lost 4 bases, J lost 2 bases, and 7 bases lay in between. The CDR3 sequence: CASSSGPTDTQYF. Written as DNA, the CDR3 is TGTGCCAGCAGCTCCGGACCCACAGATACGCAGTATTTT.

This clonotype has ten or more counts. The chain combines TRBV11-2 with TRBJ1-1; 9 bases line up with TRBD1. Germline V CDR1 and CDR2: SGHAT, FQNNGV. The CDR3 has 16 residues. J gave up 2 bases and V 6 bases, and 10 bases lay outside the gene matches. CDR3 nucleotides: TGTGCCAGCAGACCCGCCCGGGGACAGGGTAACACTGAAGCTTTCTTT. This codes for CASRPARGQGNTEAFF.

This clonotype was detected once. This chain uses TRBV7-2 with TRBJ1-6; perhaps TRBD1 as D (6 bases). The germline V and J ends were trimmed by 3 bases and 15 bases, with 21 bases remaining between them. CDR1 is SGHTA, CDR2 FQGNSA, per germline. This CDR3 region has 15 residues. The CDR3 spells CASSFAGVPNAHLHF. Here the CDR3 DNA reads TGTGCCAGCAGCTTTGCAGGGGTCCCGAATGCACACCTCCACTTT. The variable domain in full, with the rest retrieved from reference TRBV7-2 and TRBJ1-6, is GAGVSQSPSNKVTEKGKDVELRCDPISGHTALYWYRQSLGQGLEFLIYFQGNSAPDKSGLPSDRFSAERTGGSVSTLTIQRTQQEDSAVYLCASSFAGVPNAHLHFGNGTRLTVT.

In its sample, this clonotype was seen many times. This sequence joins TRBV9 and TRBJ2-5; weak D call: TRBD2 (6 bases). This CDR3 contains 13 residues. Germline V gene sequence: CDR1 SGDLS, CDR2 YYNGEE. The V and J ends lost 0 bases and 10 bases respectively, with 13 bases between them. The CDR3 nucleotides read TGTGCCAGCAGCGTAGAGCGTGGGGAGGTCCAGTACTTC. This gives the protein CASSVERGEVQYF.

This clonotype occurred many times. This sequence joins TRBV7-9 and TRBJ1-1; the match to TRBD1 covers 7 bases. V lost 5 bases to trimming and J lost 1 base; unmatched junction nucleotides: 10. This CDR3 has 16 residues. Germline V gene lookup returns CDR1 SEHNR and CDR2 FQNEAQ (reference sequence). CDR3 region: CASSLDRVLPNTEAFF. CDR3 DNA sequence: TGTGCCAGCAGCCTCGACAGGGTTTTACCGAACACTGAAGCTTTCTTT.

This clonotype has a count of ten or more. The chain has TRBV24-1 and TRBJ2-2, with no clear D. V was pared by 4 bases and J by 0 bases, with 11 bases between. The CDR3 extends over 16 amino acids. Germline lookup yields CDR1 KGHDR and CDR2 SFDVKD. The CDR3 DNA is TGTGCCACCAGTGAGTTGACGTTCGCGAACACCGGGGAGCTGTTTTTT. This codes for CATSELTFANTGELFF.

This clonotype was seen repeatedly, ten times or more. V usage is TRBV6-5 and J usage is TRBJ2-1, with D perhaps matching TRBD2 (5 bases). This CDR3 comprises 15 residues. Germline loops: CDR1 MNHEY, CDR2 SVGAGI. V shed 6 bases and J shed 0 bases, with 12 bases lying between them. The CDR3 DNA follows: TGTGCCAGCAGGAGTCGGGGAATCTCCTACAATGAGCAGTTCTTC. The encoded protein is CASRSRGISYNEQFF.

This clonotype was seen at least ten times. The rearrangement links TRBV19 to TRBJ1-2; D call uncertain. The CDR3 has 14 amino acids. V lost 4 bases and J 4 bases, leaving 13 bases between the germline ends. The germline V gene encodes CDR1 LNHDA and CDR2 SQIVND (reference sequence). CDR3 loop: CASSTFDRAYGYTF. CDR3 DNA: TGTGCCAGTAGTACCTTTGACCGAGCCTATGGCTACACCTTC. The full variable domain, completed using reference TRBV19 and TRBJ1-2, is DGGITQSPKYLFRKEGQNVTLSCEQNLNHDAMYWYRQDPGQGLRLIYYSQIVNDFQKGDIAEGYSVSREKKESFPLTVTSAQKNPTAFYLCASSTFDRAYGYTFGSGTRLTVV.

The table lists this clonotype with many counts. The DNA for the CDR3 is TGTGCCAGCAGCGCATGGGACAGGGGGAATCGCTACACCTTC. Residues: CASSAWDRGNRYTF. This chain links TRBV9 with TRBJ1-2, with 11 bases lining up with TRBD1. Trimming at V came to 3 bases and at J to 9 bases, leaving 7 bases not matched to a gene. The CDR3 contains 14 residues. The germline gives CDR1 SGDLS, CDR2 YYNGEE.

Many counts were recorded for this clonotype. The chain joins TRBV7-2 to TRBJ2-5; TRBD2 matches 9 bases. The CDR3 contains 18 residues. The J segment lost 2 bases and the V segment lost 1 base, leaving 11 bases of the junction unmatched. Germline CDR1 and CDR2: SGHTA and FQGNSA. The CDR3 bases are TGTGCCAGCAGCTTAGACCTCCTGGAGACTAGCGGACAAGAGACCCAGTACTTC. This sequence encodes CASSLDLLETSGQETQYF.